A selection of T cell receptor beta chains follows, all from one sample in a study of long-term antiretroviral therapy in people with HIV. Sequencing used immunoSEQ multiplex PCR; TCRdb keeps in-frame clones, though not all of them. The repertoire includes about 22,000 clones, just over 85% of them detected once, and around 4.6% sits in the top ten. Sequenced material: unsorted PBMCs, taken 1.3 years after starting antiretroviral therapy. The receptors derive from a man between 60 and 75 years old with HIV. Both conserved end residues are part of each CDR3. D genes are given only for firm matches. Clone size is not always given. Where it is, it says once, few, many or a class for expanded clones.

TRBV7-9	.	.	TRBJ2-7	CASSSQTSYEQYF	TGTGCCAGCAGCTCCCAGACCTCCTACGAGCAGTACTTC
TRBV5-1	.	.	TRBJ2-7	CASTTGEVSYEQYF	TGCGCCAGCACCACCGGGGAAGTCTCCTACGAGCAGTACTTC
TRBV5-1	.	.	TRBJ2-1	CASSAGHRGAPYNEQFF	TGCGCCAGCAGCGCGGGACACAGGGGAGCCCCTTACAATGAGCAGTTCTTC
TRBV27	.	.	TRBJ1-6	CASSSRDYSPLHF	TGTGCCAGCAGTTCAAGAGATTATTCACCCCTCCACTTT
TRBV7-9	.	TRBD2	TRBJ2-7	CASSGTLAGVSYEQYF	TGTGCCAGCAGCGGCACTCTAGCGGGAGTCTCCTACGAGCAGTACTTC
TRBV18	.	.	TRBJ2-5	CASSPVTGETQYF	TGTGCCAGCTCACCTGTAACGGGGGAGACCCAGTACTTC
TRBV28	.	TRBD1	TRBJ1-1	CASSLTGGSRGAFF	TGTGCCAGCAGTTTGACAGGGGGTTCGCGGGGAGCTTTCTTT
TRBV29-1	.	.	TRBJ1-1	CSAVQQYTEAFF	TGCAGCGCCGTACAGCAGTACACTGAAGCTTTCTTT
TRBV25-1	.	.	TRBJ2-5	CASSEYRRQETQYF	TGTGCCAGCAGTGAATACCGCAGACAAGAGACCCAGTACTTC
TRBV7-2	.	.	TRBJ2-1	CASSLGASTRADNEQFF	TGTGCCAGCAGCTTAGGGGCCTCGACTAGAGCTGACAATGAGCAGTTCTTC
TRBV27	.	TRBD1	TRBJ1-4	CASSPLTGSTTNEKLFF	TGTGCCAGCAGCCCCCTGACAGGGTCTACGACTAATGAAAAACTGTTTTTT
TRBV6-1	.	.	TRBJ1-3	CASTRTGVGNTIYF	TGTGCCAGCACTAGGACTGGAGTGGGAAACACCATATATTTT
TRBV6-5	.	TRBD1	TRBJ2-2	CASTGGQWNTGELFF	TGTGCCAGCACAGGGGGACAATGGAACACCGGGGAGCTGTTTTTT
TRBV5-6	.	.	TRBJ2-1	CASSLAVLGGPGNEQFF	TGTGCCAGCAGCTTGGCCGTATTGGGAGGTCCGGGCAATGAGCAGTTCTTC
TRBV14	.	.	TRBJ1-5	CASSQVSGQPQHF	TGTGCCAGCAGCCAAGTCAGCGGCCAGCCCCAGCATTTT
TRBV6-1	.	.	TRBJ2-7	CASSETPIAEQYF	TGTGCCAGCAGTGAAACACCTATAGCCGAGCAGTACTTC
TRBV30	.	.	TRBJ2-3	CAWSVGVGTDTQYF	TGTGCCTGGAGTGTAGGGGTGGGAACAGATACGCAGTATTTT
TRBV5-4	.	.	TRBJ2-3	CASSLYRDPTDTQYF	TGTGCCAGCAGCTTGTACAGGGACCCCACAGATACGCAGTATTTT
TRBV7-7	.	.	TRBJ1-1	CASSLTGNTEAFF	TGTGCCAGCAGCTTAACAGGGAACACTGAAGCTTTCTTT
TRBV5-1	.	.	TRBJ1-1	CASSTLSQNTEAFF	TGCGCCAGCAGCACCCTCTCCCAGAACACTGAAGCTTTCTTT
TRBV5-6	.	.	TRBJ2-2	CASSPTGTPTGELFF	TGTGCCAGCAGCCCAACCGGGACCCCAACCGGGGAGCTGTTTTTT
TRBV7-3	few	.	TRBJ1-5	CASSLSRDQPQHF	TGTGCCAGCAGCTTAAGTAGGGATCAGCCCCAGCATTTT
TRBV6-5	once	.	TRBJ2-5	CASSPGALGTQYF	TGTGCCAGCAGTCCCGGGGCTCTGGGGACCCAGTACTTC
TRBV11-1	.	TRBD2	TRBJ2-7	CASATLAGGTYEQYF	TGTGCCAGCGCCACGCTAGCGGGAGGGACCTACGAGCAGTACTTC
TRBV25-1	.	.	TRBJ2-1	CASSEFTGVADEQFF	TGTGCCAGCAGTGAATTCACGGGAGTGGCCGATGAGCAGTTCTTC
TRBV5-1	once	.	TRBJ2-1	CASSLGDAHYNEQFF	TGCGCCAGCAGCTTGGGGGACGCACACTACAATGAGCAGTTCTTC
TRBV28	.	.	TRBJ2-5	CASRDDRYQETQYF	TGTGCCAGCAGAGATGACAGGTACCAAGAGACCCAGTACTTC
TRBV5-6	.	.	TRBJ1-2	CASSLVQIHNYGYTF	TGTGCCAGCAGCTTAGTTCAGATTCATAACTATGGCTACACCTTC
TRBV9	.	.	TRBJ1-2	CASSAQPRIEYGYTF	TGTGCCAGCAGCGCACAACCCAGGATAGAGTATGGCTACACCTTC
TRBV12-5	.	TRBD1	TRBJ1-5	CASGWDRGQPQHF	TGTGCTAGTGGTTGGGACAGGGGGCAGCCCCAGCATTTT
TRBV4-1	few	.	TRBJ2-7	CASSEGLNEQYF	TGCGCCAGCAGCGAGGGCTTAAACGAGCAGTACTTC
TRBV4-2	once	TRBD2	TRBJ2-3	CASSQEHDGLAGGSSTDTQYF	TGTGCCAGCAGCCAAGAGCATGATGGACTAGCGGGGGGATCTAGCACAGATACGCAGTATTTT
TRBV7-9	.	.	TRBJ1-3	CASNPRREWESTIYF	TGTGCCAGCAACCCGCGTAGGGAATGGGAAAGCACCATATATTTT
TRBV18	.	.	TRBJ2-5	CASGEDRQETQYF	TGTGCCAGCGGGGAGGACAGACAAGAGACCCAGTACTTC
TRBV6-5	.	TRBD1	TRBJ2-1	CASSAGQGANEQFF	TGTGCCAGCAGTGCCGGACAGGGGGCAAATGAGCAGTTCTTC
TRBV2	.	TRBD1	TRBJ2-7	CASRLQGYGEQYF	TGTGCCAGCAGACTACAGGGGTACGGCGAGCAGTACTTC
TRBV30	.	.	TRBJ2-7	CAWKHYYEQYF	TGTGCCTGGAAACATTACTACGAGCAGTACTTC
TRBV7-2	medium-sized	.	TRBJ2-2	CASSLAGYYTGELFF	TGTGCCAGCAGCTTAGCGGGCTACTACACCGGGGAGCTGTTTTTT
TRBV5-1	.	.	TRBJ2-2	CASSLVVASTGELFF	TGCGCCAGCAGCTTGGTGGTAGCAAGCACCGGGGAGCTGTTTTTT
TRBV7-9	.	.	TRBJ1-1	CASSPTGNTEAFF	TGTGCCAGCAGCCCCACGGGTAACACTGAAGCTTTCTTT
TRBV5-1	.	.	TRBJ2-7	CASSLYPGSPYEQYF	TGCGCCAGCAGCTTGTACCCGGGATCCCCCTACGAGCAGTACTTC
TRBV9	.	TRBD2	TRBJ2-7	CASSVWVAGGEQYF	TGTGCCAGCAGCGTCTGGGTAGCGGGAGGCGAGCAGTACTTC
TRBV6-6	.	.	TRBJ1-1	CASSWRDRETEAFF	TGTGCCAGCAGTTGGAGGGATCGGGAAACTGAAGCTTTCTTT
TRBV6-5	.	.	TRBJ1-6	CASSYMYSSYNSPLHF	TGTGCCAGCAGTTACATGTATAGCTCCTATAATTCACCCCTCCACTTT
TRBV28	.	TRBD2	TRBJ2-5	CASTGRRGAGETQYF	TGTGCCAGCACTGGTCGGCGGGGGGCCGGGGAGACCCAGTACTTC
TRBV18	once	TRBD1	TRBJ2-7	CASSPGQAPTYEQYF	TGTGCCAGCTCACCAGGACAGGCGCCCACCTACGAGCAGTACTTC
TRBV2	.	TRBD1	TRBJ1-4	CASSGLTGHNEKLFF	TGTGCCAGCAGTGGTTTGACAGGGCATAATGAAAAACTGTTTTTT
TRBV10-3	.	TRBD2	TRBJ2-3	CAIQAGAGDTQYF	TGTGCCATCCAAGCGGGAGCGGGAGATACGCAGTATTTT